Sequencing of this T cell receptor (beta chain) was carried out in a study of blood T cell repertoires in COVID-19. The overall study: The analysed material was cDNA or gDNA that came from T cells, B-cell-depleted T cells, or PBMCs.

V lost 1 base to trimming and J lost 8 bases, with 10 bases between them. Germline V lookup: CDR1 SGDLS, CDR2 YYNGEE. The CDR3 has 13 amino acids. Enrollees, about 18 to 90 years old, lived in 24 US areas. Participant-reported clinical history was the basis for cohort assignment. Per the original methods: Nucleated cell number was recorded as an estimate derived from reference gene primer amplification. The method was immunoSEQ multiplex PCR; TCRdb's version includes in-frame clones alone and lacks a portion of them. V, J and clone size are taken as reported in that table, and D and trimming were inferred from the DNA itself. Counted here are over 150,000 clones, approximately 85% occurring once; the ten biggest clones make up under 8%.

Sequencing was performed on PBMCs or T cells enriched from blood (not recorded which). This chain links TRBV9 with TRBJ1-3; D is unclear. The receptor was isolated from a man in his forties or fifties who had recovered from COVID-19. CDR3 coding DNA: TGTGCCAGCAGCGTACTTCCCGAGGACACCATATATTTT. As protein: CASSVLPEDTIYF.